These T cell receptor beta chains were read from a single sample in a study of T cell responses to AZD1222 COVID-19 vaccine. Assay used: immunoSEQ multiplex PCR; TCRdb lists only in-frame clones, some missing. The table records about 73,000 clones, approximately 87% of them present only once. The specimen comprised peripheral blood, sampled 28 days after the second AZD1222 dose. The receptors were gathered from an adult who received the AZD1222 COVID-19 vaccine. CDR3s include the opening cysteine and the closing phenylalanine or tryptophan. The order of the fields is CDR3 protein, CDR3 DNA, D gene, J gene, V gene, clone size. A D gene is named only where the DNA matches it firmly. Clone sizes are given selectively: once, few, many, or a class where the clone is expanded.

CASSGKDIEAFF | TGTGCCAGCAGCGGAAAGGACATCGAAGCTTTCTTT | . | TRBJ1-1 | TRBV3-1/TRBV3-2 | once
CASRARGTDTQYF | TGTGCCAGCAGGGCGCGAGGCACAGATACGCAGTATTTT | . | TRBJ2-3 | TRBV7-6 | .
CASSDRGVGTEAFF | TGTGCCAGCAGTGATCGGGGGGTGGGAACTGAAGCTTTCTTT | . | TRBJ1-1 | TRBV2 | .
CASTLRSEQYF | TGTGCCAGCACCCTTCGATCCGAGCAGTACTTC | . | TRBJ2-7 | TRBV11-2 | .
CASSSRDRGGSTDTQYF | TGTGCCAGCAGCTCGAGGGACAGGGGGGGGAGCACAGATACGCAGTATTTT | TRBD1 | TRBJ2-3 | TRBV11-2 | .
CASSLGGRETQYF | TGTGCCAGCAGCTTAGGGGGACGTGAGACCCAGTACTTC | . | TRBJ2-5 | TRBV7-3 | .
CASSVGSNQPQHF | TGTGCCAGCAGCGTAGGCAGCAATCAGCCCCAGCATTTT | . | TRBJ1-5 | TRBV9 | .
CATSDRDSSYNEQFF | TGTGCCACCAGTGATCGGGACAGTTCCTACAATGAGCAGTTCTTC | TRBD1 | TRBJ2-1 | TRBV24-1 | .
CASTRDRVTDTQYF | TGTGCCAGCACCCGGGACAGGGTCACAGATACGCAGTATTTT | TRBD1 | TRBJ2-3 | TRBV25-1 | .
CASSWGGLYNEQFF | TGTGCCAGTAGTTGGGGGGGCCTCTACAATGAGCAGTTCTTC | . | TRBJ2-1 | TRBV19 | .
CASSGGVGDPNEKLFF | TGTGCCAGCAGCGGCGGCGTGGGGGATCCTAATGAAAAACTGTTTTTT | . | TRBJ1-4 | TRBV7-6 | .
CASSDSTGPSTDTQYF | TGTGCCAGCAGTGACTCAACGGGTCCTAGCACAGATACGCAGTATTTT | . | TRBJ2-3 | TRBV6-4 | once
CASSLYPTGAKGTEAFF | TGCGCCAGCAGCTTGTACCCGACAGGGGCGAAAGGTACTGAAGCTTTCTTT | TRBD1 | TRBJ1-1 | TRBV5-1 | .
CASSPGSGEQFF | TGTGCCAGCTCCCCGGGCAGCGGTGAGCAGTTCTTC | . | TRBJ2-1 | TRBV18 | .
CASSLDRDRYGYTF | TGTGCCAGCAGTTTGGATAGGGACCGTTATGGCTACACCTTC | . | TRBJ1-2 | TRBV28 | .
CASSYLDTPSPLHF | TGTGCCAGCAGCTATCTGGACACCCCTTCACCCCTCCACTTT | . | TRBJ1-6 | TRBV5-8 | few
CASRARGPGDTQYF | TGTGCCAGCAGGGCCCGGGGGCCGGGAGATACGCAGTATTTT | . | TRBJ2-3 | TRBV28 | .
CASSQEEGVYGYTF | TGTGCCAGCAGCCAAGAGGAGGGGGTCTATGGCTACACCTTC | . | TRBJ1-2 | TRBV3-1/TRBV3-2 | .
CASSLGARGGRPQHF | TGTGCCAGCAGCTTAGGTGCAAGGGGCGGGAGGCCCCAGCATTTT | . | TRBJ1-5 | TRBV7-2 | once
CASSLAGLEKLFF | TGTGCCAGCAGCTTAGCGGGGTTGGAAAAACTGTTTTTT | . | TRBJ1-4 | TRBV7-9 | .
CASSLEAATFYGYTF | TGTGCCAGCAGTTTAGAGGCAGCTACTTTCTATGGCTACACCTTC | . | TRBJ1-2 | TRBV27 | .
CASSQAPSTGWNTEAFF | TGTGCCAGCAGCCAAGCCCCGTCGACGGGTTGGAACACTGAAGCTTTCTTT | . | TRBJ1-1 | TRBV14 | .